Sequencing of this T cell receptor (beta chain) was carried out in a study of shared clonotypes between healthy human individuals. Study overall: Donor composition was a couple of women and three men, aged 18 to 49.

Genomic DNA for unsorted samples was obtained from 97 million or so PBMCs. Authors' analysis steps: Quality scores were absent from the junction-only immunoSEQ sequences, so filtering differed. The protocol was immunoSEQ multiplex PCR, while the TCRdb copy is restricted to in-frame clones and leaves out a portion. The V and J calls and clone size were taken over from that table, and D and trimming were inferred from the DNA. Of roughly 500,000 clones detected, 81% appear once; the ten largest clones hold roughly 13%. In germline, CDR1 is MNHNS, CDR2 SASEGT. V gave up 7 bases and J gave up 2 bases, with 14 bases separating them. There are 15 residues in the CDR3.

The receptor comes from a woman aged 40 to 50 in good health. Some clones in this sample may be carry-over from other donors' samples. The chain is built from TRBV6-1 and TRBJ2-2; D might be TRBD1 (6 bases). Material: PBMCs. CDR3 DNA: TGTGCCAGCACCCCGGGACAACTCAACACCGGGGAGCTGTTTTTT. Protein: CASTPGQLNTGELFF.